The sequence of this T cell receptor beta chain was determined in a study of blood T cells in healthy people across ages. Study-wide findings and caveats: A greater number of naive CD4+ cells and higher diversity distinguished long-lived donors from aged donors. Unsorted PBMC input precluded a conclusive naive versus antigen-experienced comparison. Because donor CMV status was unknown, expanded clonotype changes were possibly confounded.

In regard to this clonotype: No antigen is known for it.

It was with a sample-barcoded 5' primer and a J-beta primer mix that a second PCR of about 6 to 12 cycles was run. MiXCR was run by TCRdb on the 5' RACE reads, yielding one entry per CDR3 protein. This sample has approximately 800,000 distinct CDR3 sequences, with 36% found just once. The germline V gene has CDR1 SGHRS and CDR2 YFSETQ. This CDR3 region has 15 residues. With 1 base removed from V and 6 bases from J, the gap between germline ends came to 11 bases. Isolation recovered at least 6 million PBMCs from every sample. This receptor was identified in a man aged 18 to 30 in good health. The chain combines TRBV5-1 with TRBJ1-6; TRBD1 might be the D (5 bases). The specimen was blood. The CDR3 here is CASSLRGGSNSPLHF. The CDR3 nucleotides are TGCGCCAGCAGCTTGAGGGGCGGCTCTAATTCACCCCTCCACTTT.